The sample holds many counts of the clone carrying this T cell receptor (beta chain). Possible read error: a much larger clone is one base away. The data were obtained in a study of neurological immune-mediated disorders. From the 5' RACE reads, TCRdb called clonotypes with MiXCR, one entry per CDR3 protein. This sample has under 45,000 distinct CDR3 sequences, with over 2% found just once. The CDR3 length is 16 residues. The germline V gene has CDR1 SGHDT and CDR2 YYEEEE. The V and J ends lost 4 bases and 5 bases, in that order; junction bases with no gene match: 12. This clonotype originated in a man between 50 and 59 years old with multiple sclerosis. Sequencing was carried out using PBMCs. The chain combines TRBV5-6 with TRBJ1-1, with 9 positions matching TRBD1. This CDR3 reads CASSPWDRVGWTEAFF. The CDR3 region has the DNA TGTGCCAGCAGCCCATGGGACAGGGTCGGTTGGACTGAAGCTTTCTTT.